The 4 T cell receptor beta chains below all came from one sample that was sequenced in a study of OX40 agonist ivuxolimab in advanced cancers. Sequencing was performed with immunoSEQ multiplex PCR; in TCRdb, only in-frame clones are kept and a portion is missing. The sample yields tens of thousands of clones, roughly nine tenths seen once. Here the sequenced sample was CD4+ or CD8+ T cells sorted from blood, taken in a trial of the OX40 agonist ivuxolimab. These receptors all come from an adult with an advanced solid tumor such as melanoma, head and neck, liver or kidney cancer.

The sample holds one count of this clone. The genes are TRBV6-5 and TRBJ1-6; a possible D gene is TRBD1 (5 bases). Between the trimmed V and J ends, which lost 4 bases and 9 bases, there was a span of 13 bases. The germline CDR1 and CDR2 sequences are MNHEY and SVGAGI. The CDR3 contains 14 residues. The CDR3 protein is CASSFRQQGSPLHF. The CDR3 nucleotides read TGTGCCAGCAGTTTCAGACAGCAAGGTTCACCCCTCCACTTT.

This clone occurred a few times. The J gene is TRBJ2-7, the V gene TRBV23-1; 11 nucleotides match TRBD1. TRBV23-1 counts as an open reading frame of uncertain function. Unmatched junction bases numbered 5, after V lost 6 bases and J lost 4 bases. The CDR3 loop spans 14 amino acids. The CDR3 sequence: CASRDRGRKYEQYF. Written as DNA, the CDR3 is TGCGCCAGCAGGGACAGGGGGCGCAAATACGAGCAGTACTTC.

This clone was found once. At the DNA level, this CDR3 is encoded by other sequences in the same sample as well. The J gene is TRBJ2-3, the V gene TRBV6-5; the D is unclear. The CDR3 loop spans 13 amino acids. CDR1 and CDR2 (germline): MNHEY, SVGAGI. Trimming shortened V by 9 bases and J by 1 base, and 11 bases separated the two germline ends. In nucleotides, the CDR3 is TGTGCCAGTTCCCCGCCGGGCACAGATACGCAGTATTTT. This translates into CASSPPGTDTQYF.

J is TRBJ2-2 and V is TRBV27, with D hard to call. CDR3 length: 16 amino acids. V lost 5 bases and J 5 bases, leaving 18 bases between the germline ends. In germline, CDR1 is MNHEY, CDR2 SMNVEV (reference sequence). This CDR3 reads CASSHTETVRTGELFF. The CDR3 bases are TGTGCCAGCAGTCATACTGAGACCGTTAGGACCGGGGAGCTGTTTTTT.